The TCR beta chain described here comes from a study of shared clonotypes between healthy human individuals (dated by TCRdb to the early 2020s). For the study in its entirety: The cohort comprised a couple of women and a few men aged 18 to 49 years. Per donor, three plates each were used for CD4 naive and CD4 memory, two for CD8 naive, and one for CD8 memory. Blood TCR repertoires of five healthy adults were deeply sequenced to estimate repertoire size and the extent of clonotype sharing between individuals. To increase sequencing depth and limit assay-specific biases, TCR repertoire library preparation and sequencing were carried out by different laboratories using diverse techniques. Per donor, leukapheresis produced somewhere between about 0.94 and 9.5 billion PBMCs. Study-wide findings and limitations: When a few donors were compared, the shared fraction of clonotypes was approximately 5% for naive CD4, approximately 3.3% for naive CD8, roughly 2.5% for memory CD4, and roughly 0.4% for memory CD8. Pairwise subsampling led to the expectation that sequencing depth would affect the degree of clonotype sharing among donors. Compared with non-shared clonotypes, the clonotypes found in all four sorted-subset donors had higher generation probabilities. Only blood was sampled, and tissue TCR repertoires likely differ from those in blood. Because the study included only a small number of donors, the genetic and exposure-history diversity represented was limited. Rarefaction of sorted-subset datasets indicated incomplete sequencing despite the large sequencing depth. Naive subsets generally had larger estimated clonotype richness than memory subsets.

Turning to this clone: Its recognized antigen is unknown. Base qualities are not recorded, but no much larger clone differs from it by a single base.

TCR CDR3 regions were amplified from genomic DNA by multiplex PCR using the deep immunoSEQ assay. Extracted genomic DNA from each cell subset was distributed evenly across all wells of several immunoSEQ 96-well plates, and each plate was treated as a replicate. For sorted subsets, each replicate PCR was loaded with 200 ng genomic DNA, equivalent to about 33,000 T cell genomes. Purified libraries were measured with a Qubit 3.0 fluorometer, size-checked on a Bioanalyzer 2100, and measured again with the KAPA Library Quantification kit. A separate single-read 150-cycle Illumina NextSeq 550 flow cell was used to sequence each immunoSEQ 96-well plate. In the paper's pipeline: The immunoSEQ output contained only junctional sequences without quality scores, so filtering could not match that applied to full-length reads. Sequences were annotated with PyIR, a Python wrapper for IgBLAST v1.9, using IMGT germline references to assign V/J genes and CDR3. Reads were filtered out if the reads had weak V/J assignments (E-value above 1e-6), no CDR3, stop codons, out-of-frame junctions, or ambiguous translated residues. V3J clonotypes were defined as sequences sharing an identical inferred V gene, J gene, and CDR3 amino acid sequence. The percentage overlap between two repertoires was calculated by dividing the number of shared unique clonotypes by the size of the smaller repertoire. RTK rarefaction, the Chao1 estimator, and Recon v2.1 estimates of unobserved clonotypes were used to assess repertoire richness. Generation probabilities were computed with OLGA for all TCRbeta clonotypes obtained by the gDNA method from a handful of donors. As stored in TCRdb, this immuneACCESS dataset retains in-frame rearrangements with V and J assigned. A fraction of the clones does not appear; measured against another copy, unresolved V genes explain less than half of the discrepancy, and the remainder lacks a known reason. V and J calls and clone size are given by that table; D and trimming were obtained from the DNA. In all, the sample holds roughly 1,000,000 clones, and roughly 74% of those were seen once. Jointly, the top ten make up more than 0.5% of the sample.

Healthy HIV-negative adults with no recently reported acute infections or vaccinations were included as donors. All donors were Caucasian adults living in Nashville, Tennessee, USA. CD4+ T cells were enriched through magnetic negative selection, after which naive cells were positively selected on CD45RA and the remaining negative fraction served as the memory subset. After blood collection by leukapheresis, PBMCs were isolated using Ficoll-Histopaque density gradient centrifugation and then cryopreserved in the vapor phase of liquid nitrogen. Analytical flow cytometry was used to check the purity and quantity of each magnetically sorted T cell population. Genomic DNA was isolated from each sorted fraction and quantified by UV absorbance on a Nanodrop 2000c. V is pruned by 4 bases and J by 6 bases, leaving 10 bases of the junction without a gene match. From the cysteine through the phenylalanine, the CDR3 covers 15 amino acids. The retained sequence is limited to the CDR3, 45 bases, with the frame set at the first base. CDR1 and CDR2, looked up from the germline V gene (reference sequence), are SGHKS and YYEKEE.

The receptor's source is a young man in good health. Some clones in this sample may be carry-over from other donors' samples. The source material was memory CD4+ T cells from PBMCs. This specimen's cell subset or site label, per the study, means: CD45RA-negative fraction. The sequence joins TRBV5-5 to TRBJ1-5; 7 bases in the junction line up with TRBD1. The CDR3 reads CASSPVGDSRQPQHF. The DNA sequence follows: TGTGCCAGCAGCCCGGTTGGGGACAGTCGTCAGCCCCAGCATTTT. The full variable domain, with segments outside the CDR3 supplied by the reference TRBV5-5 and TRBJ1-5 proteins, appears as DAGVTQSPTHLIKTRGQQVTLRCSPISGHKSVSWYQQVLGQGPQFIFQYYEKEERGRGNFPDRFSARQFPNYSSELNVNALLLGDSALYLCASSPVGDSRQPQHFGDGTRLSIL.